The T cell receptor (beta chain) described here comes from a study of CD8+CD57+ T cells in acquired aplastic anemia. At the level of the study: Sorted CD4+ and CD8+ cells yielded DNA averaging around 3.5 ug. Study findings and constraints: Comparison of patients with controls identified some 29 shared CD8+ CDR3 sequences. CD8+ Simpson's diversity in patients was not significantly different from that in controls.

The germline CDR1 and CDR2 sequences are SGHTA and FQGNSA. This CDR3 region has 13 residues. The V gene lost 3 bases and the J gene lost 3 bases, with 6 bases spanning the gap. Turning to this clonotype: Its antigen is as yet unknown.

Only patients with CD8+CD57+ cell expansion on flow cytometry were chosen for sequencing. No therapy had been given to the patients at the time of blood sampling. Researchers used genomic DNA as the template to profile TCR beta VDJ and CDR3. MiXCR was run by TCRdb on the reads, yielding one entry per CDR3 protein. The table has 150,000 to 200,000 distinct CDR3 sequences, 40% to 50% seen once. V usage is TRBV7-2 and J usage is TRBJ1-5, with D unclear. This TCR came from a human donor with aplastic anemia. Sequencing used sorted CD4+, CD8+, or CD8+CD57+ T cells (not recorded which) from PBMCs. The chain's CDR3 is CASSFSNNQPQHF. In nucleotides, the CDR3 is TGTGCCAGCAGCTTTAGTAACAATCAGCCCCAGCATTTT.